The following is a T cell receptor (beta chain) sequence with its context. The data derive from a study of blood T cell repertoires in COVID-19. Libraries were prepared by immunoSEQ multiplex PCR; TCRdb keeps only in-frame clonotypes and omits some of them. The data hold 330,000 or so clones, with about 90% observed a single time. This CDR3 has 17 amino acids. The V gene lost 0 bases and the J gene lost 5 bases, with 19 bases spanning the gap. The V gene's germline CDR1 is LNHNV and CDR2 YYDKDF (reference sequence). Sequenced input: PBMCs or T cells enriched from blood (not recorded which). The TCR comes from a man aged 30-40 years who had recovered from COVID-19. The chain couples TRBV15 to TRBJ1-2, with a weak D call TRBD1 (6 bases). Here the CDR3 reads CATSRDPLGGAGYGYTF. CDR3 coding DNA: TGTGCCACCAGCAGAGATCCTCTTGGGGGCGCTGGATATGGCTACACCTTC.